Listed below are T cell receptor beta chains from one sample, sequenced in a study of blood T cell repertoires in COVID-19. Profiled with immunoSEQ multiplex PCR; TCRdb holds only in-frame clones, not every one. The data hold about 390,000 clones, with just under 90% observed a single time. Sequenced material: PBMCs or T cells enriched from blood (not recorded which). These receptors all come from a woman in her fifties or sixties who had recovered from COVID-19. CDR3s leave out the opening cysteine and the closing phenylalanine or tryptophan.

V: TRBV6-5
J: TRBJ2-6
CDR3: ASSRGTDGANVLT

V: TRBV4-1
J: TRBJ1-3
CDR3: ASSQTAGDTIY

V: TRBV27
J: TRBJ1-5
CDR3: ASSPGGPNNQPQH

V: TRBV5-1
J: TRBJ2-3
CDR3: ASSFASGGPYTQY

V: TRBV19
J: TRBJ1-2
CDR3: ASSQPTGGYGYT

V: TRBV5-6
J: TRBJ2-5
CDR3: ASSHGTVGETQY

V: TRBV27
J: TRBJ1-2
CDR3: ASSLRGSYGYT

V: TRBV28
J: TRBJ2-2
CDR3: ASSHRTVGELF

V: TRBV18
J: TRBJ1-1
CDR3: ASSPLPRDSEAF

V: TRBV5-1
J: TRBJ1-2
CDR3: ASSSSDGKANYGYT

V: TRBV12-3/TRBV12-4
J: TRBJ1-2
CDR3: ASSSLRAGYT

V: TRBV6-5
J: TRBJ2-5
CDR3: ASRGVGRGETQY

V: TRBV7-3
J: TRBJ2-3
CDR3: ASRSGGALADTQY

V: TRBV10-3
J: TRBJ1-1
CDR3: AIRQGLGETEAF

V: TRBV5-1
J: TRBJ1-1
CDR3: ASSSGSVFNTEAF

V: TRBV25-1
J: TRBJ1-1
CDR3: ASSTRLTDGNTEAF

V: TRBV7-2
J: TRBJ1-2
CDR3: ASSLRDNYGYT

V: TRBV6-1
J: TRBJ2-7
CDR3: ASSEPQGGHEQY

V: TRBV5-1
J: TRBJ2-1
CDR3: ASSLALAGGYNEQF

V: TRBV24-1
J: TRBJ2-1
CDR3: ATSDRQGTISYNEQF

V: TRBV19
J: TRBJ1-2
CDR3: ASSIGVGPNYGYT

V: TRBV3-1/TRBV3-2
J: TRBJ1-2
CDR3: ASSQAGSRYGYT

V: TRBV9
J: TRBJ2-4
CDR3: ASSVEPQPENIQY

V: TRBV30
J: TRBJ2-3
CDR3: AWGTSGGYTQY

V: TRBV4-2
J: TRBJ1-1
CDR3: ASTLAGGMNTEAF

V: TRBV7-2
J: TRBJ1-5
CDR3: ASSLWTGDQPQH

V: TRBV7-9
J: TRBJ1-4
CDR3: ASSIINEKLF

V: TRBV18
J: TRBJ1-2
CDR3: ASSPLSGTGGKLYGYT

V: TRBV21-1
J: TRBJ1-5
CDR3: ASSNFMGQGDNQPQH

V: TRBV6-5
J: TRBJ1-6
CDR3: ASSYLGGYSPLH

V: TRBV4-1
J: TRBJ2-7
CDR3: ASSQAEFLPSEQY

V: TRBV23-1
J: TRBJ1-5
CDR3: ASSNTGQPQH

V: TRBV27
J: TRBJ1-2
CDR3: ASSLKATPNYGYT

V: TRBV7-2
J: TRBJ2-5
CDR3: ASSSPSGLFY

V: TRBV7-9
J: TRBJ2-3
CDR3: ASSDGVTDTQY

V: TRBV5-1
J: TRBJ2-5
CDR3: ASSLEAVGAAETQY

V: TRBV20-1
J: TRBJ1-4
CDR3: SASSRDATNEKLF

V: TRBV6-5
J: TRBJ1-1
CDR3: ASSYSTDNTEAF

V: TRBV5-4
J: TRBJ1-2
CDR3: ASSNGVTGDYGYT

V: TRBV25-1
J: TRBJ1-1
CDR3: ASSGWTTNTEAF

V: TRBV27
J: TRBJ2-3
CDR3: ASSSPRVVGTQY

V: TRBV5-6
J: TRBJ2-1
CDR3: ASSLTSGGFYNEQF

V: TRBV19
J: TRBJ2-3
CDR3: ASSMSLTDTQY

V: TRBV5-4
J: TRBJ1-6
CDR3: ASSLRTGASYNSPLH

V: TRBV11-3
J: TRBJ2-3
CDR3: ASSPGTTDTQY

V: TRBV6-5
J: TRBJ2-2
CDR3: ASRKRGGPAGELF